The clone carrying this TCR beta chain was observed a handful of times. What it recognizes is unknown. The source of the sample is a study of T-cell memory formation after mild COVID-19. TCRdb ran MiXCR on the 5' RACE reads and lists one entry per CDR3 protein. The sample has under 300,000 distinct CDR3 sequences, less than 20% seen once. Germline V CDR1 and CDR2: SGHTA, FQGNSA. V lost 0 bases to trimming and J lost 4 bases, with 9 bases between them. The CDR3 totals 14 residues. General study points: For second-wave clones that peaked at day 37, SARS-CoV-2 specificity went unverified. Contracting CD4+ clones were located mainly in CM and EM, and CD8+ clones in EMRA.

This clonotype was obtained from a man younger than 35 who had mild COVID-19 (a few samples of this study predate the infection). Cell type and time point are not known. Sequenced sample: PBMCs or a T cell subset sorted from them (not recorded which). The chain recombines TRBV7-2 with TRBJ1-2; D not certain. The CDR3 loop reads CASSLALRGYGYTF. DNA for the CDR3: TGTGCCAGCAGCTTAGCTCTTCGCGGCTATGGCTACACCTTC.